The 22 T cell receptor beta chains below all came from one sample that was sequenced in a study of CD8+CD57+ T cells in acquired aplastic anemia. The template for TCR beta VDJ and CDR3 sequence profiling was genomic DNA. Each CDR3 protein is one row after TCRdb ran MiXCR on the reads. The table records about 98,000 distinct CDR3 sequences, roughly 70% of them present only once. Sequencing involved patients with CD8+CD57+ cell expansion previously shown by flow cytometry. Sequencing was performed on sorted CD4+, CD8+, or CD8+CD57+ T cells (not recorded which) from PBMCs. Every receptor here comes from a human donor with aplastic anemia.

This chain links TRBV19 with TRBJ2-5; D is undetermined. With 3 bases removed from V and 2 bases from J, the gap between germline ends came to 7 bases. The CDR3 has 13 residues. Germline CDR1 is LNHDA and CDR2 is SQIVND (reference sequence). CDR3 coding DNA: TGTGCCAGTAGTATCGGCAGACAAGAGACCCAGTACTTC. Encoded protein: CASSIGRQETQYF.

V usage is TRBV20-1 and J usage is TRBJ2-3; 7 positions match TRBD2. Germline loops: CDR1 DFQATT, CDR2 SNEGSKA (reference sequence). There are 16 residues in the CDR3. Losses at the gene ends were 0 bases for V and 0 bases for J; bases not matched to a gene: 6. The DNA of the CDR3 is TGCAGTGCTAGAGATCCGACTAGCTCGAGCACAGATACGCAGTATTTT. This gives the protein CSARDPTSSSTDTQYF.

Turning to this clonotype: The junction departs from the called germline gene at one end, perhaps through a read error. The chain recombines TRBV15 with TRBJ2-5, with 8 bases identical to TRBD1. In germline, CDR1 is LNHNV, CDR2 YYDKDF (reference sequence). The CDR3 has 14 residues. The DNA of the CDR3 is TGTGCCAGCAGCTCGACAGGGGATCCGGAGACCCAGTACTTC. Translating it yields CASSSTGDPETQYF.

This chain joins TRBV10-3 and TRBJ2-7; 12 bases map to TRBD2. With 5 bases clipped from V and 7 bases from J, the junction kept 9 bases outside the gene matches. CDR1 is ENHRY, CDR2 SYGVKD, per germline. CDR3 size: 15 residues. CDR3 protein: CAISPSSGGAGEQYV. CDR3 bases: TGTGCCATCAGTCCCTCTAGCGGGGGGGCCGGAGAGCAGTACGTC.

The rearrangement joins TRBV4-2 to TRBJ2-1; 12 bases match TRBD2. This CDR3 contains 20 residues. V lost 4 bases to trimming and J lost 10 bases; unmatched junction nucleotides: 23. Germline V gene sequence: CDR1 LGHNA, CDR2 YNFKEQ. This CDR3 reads CASSLTPLAGGGRRYDEQFF. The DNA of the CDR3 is TGTGCCAGCAGCCTCACTCCTCTAGCGGGGGGGGGGCGAAGGTATGACGAGCAGTTCTTC.

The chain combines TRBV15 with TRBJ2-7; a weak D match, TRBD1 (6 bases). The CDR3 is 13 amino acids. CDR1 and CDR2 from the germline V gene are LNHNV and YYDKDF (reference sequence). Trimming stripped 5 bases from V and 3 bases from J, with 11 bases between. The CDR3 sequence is CATSVTQGYEQYF. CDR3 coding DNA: TGTGCCACCAGCGTAACACAGGGCTACGAGCAGTACTTC.

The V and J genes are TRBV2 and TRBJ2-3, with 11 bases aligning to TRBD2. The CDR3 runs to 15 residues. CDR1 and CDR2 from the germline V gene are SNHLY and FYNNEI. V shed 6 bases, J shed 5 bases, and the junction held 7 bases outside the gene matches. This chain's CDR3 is CASRVTSGVEDTQYF. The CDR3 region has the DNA TGTGCCAGCAGGGTGACTAGCGGGGTAGAAGATACGCAGTATTTT. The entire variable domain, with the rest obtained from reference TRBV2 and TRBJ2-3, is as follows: EPEVTQTPSHQVTQMGQEVILRCVPISNHLYFYWYRQILGQKVEFLVSFYNNEISEKSEIFDDQFSVERPDGSNFTLKIRSTKLEDSAMYFCASRVTSGVEDTQYFGPGTRLTVL.

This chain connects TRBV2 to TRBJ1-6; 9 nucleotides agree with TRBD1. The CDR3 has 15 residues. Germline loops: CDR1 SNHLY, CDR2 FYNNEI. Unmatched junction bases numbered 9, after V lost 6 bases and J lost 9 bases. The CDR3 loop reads CASSPRTGEVSPLHF. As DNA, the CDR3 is TGTGCCAGCAGCCCCAGGACAGGGGAAGTTTCACCCCTCCACTTT. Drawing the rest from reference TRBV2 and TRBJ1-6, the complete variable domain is EPEVTQTPSHQVTQMGQEVILRCVPISNHLYFYWYRQILGQKVEFLVSFYNNEISEKSEIFDDQFSVERPDGSNFTLKIRSTKLEDSAMYFCASSPRTGEVSPLHFGNGTRLTVT.

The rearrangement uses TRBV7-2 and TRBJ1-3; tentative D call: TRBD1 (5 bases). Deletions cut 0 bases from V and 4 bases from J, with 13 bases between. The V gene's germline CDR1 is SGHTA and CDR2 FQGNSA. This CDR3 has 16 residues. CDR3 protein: CASSLAGRGNGNTIYF. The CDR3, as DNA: TGTGCCAGCAGCTTAGCGGGTAGGGGTAACGGAAACACCATATATTTT.

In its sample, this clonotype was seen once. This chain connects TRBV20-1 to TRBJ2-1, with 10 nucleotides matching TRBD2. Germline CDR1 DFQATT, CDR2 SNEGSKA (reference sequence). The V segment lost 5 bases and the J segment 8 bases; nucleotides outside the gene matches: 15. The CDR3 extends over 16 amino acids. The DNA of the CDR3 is TGCAGTGCTCCATACCTAACCTGGACTAGCGGTGATGAGCAGTTCTTC. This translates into CSAPYLTWTSGDEQFF.

The CDR3 nucleotides read TGTGCCACCAGCGTTTTACAGGGTAGGACTGAAGCTTTCTTT. This gives the protein CATSVLQGRTEAFF. This chain uses TRBV15 with TRBJ1-1; D is perhaps TRBD1 (6 bases). Trimming removed 5 bases at V and 5 bases at J, with 15 bases between. Germline lookup yields CDR1 LNHNV and CDR2 YYDKDF (reference sequence). The CDR3 has 14 residues.

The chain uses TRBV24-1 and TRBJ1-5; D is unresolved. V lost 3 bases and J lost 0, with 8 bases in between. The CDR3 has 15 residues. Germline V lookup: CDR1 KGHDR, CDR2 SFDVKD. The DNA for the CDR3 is TGTGCCACCAGTGATCCCTTGATTAGCAATCAGCCCCAGCATTTT. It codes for CATSDPLISNQPQHF.

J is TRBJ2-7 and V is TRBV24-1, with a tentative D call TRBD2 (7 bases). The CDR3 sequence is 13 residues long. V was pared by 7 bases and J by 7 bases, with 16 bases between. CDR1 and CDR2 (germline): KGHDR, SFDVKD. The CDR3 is CATSDWGGGEQYF. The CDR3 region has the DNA TGTGCCACCAGCGACTGGGGGGGCGGGGAGCAGTACTTC.

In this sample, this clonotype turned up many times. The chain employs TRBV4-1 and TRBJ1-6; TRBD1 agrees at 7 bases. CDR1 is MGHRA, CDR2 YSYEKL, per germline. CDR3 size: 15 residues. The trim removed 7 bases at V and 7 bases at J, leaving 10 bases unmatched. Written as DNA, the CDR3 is TGCGCCAGCAACCGAGACAGGGCGAGGAATTCACCCCTCCACTTT. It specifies CASNRDRARNSPLHF.

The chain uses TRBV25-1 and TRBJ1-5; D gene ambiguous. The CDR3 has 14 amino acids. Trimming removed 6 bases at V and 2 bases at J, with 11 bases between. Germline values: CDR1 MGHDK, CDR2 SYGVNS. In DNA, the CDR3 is TGTGCCAGCAGCGACACAACCGGCAATCAGCCCCAGCATTTT. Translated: CASSDTTGNQPQHF.

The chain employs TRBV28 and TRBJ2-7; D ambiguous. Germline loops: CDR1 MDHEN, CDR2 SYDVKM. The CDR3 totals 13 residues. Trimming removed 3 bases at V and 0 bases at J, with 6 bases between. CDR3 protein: CASSLKVSYEQYF. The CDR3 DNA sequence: TGTGCCAGCAGTTTGAAAGTCTCCTACGAGCAGTACTTC.

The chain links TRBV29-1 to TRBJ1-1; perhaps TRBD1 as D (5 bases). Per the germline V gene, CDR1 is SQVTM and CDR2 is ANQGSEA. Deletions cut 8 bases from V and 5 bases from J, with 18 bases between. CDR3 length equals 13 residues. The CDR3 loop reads CSLHMGGWTEAFF. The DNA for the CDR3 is TGCAGCTTACATATGGGGGGATGGACTGAAGCTTTCTTT.

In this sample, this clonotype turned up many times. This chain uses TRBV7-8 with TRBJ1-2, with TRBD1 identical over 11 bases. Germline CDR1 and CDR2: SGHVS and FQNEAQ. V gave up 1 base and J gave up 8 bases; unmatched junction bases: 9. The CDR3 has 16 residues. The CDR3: CASSLDSGQGANGYTF. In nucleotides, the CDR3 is TGTGCCAGCAGCTTAGATAGCGGACAGGGGGCTAACGGCTACACCTTC.

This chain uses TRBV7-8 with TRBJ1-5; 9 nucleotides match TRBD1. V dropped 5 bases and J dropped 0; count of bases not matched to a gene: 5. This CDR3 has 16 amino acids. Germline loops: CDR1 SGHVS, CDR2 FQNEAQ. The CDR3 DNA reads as TGTGCCAGCAGCGCGGGGACAGGGAATAGCAATCAGCCCCAGCATTTT. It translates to CASSAGTGNSNQPQHF.

Written as DNA, the CDR3 is TGTGCCAGCAGCTTAGGACTCGCTACGGACTATGGCTACACCTTC. This translates into CASSLGLATDYGYTF. The J gene is TRBJ1-2, the V gene TRBV5-6; D is undetermined. In germline, CDR1 is SGHDT, CDR2 YYEEEE. V was shortened by 2 bases and J by 3 bases, with 14 bases between the two germline ends. The CDR3 covers 15 residues.

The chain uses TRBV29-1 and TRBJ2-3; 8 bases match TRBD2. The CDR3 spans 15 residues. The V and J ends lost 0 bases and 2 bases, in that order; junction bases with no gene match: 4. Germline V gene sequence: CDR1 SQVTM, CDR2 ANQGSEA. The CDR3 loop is CSVEEELAVTDTQYF. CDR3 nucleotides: TGCAGCGTTGAAGAAGAACTAGCGGTCACAGATACGCAGTATTTT.

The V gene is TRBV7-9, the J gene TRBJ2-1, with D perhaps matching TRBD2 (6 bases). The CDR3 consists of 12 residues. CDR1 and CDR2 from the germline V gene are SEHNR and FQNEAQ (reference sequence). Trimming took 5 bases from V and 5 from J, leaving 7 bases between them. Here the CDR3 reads CASSRLDNEQFF. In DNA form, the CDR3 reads TGTGCCAGCAGCCGACTAGACAATGAGCAGTTCTTC.